Listed below are T cell receptor beta chains from one sample, sequenced in a study of shared clonotypes between healthy human individuals. Profiling relied on immunoSEQ multiplex PCR, and the TCRdb table lists in-frame clones only, not all of them. The repertoire holds over a million clones, with 96% as singletons. The specimen was naive CD4+ T cells sorted from blood. The receptors derive from a man younger than 40 in good health. CDR3s include the opening cysteine and the closing phenylalanine or tryptophan. The D gene is left open where the match is weak.

d_call: TRBD2; v_call: TRBV5-1; j_call: TRBJ2-5; cdr3_nt: TGCGCCAGCAGCTTGTCGGGAGGACAAGAGACCCAGTACTTC; cdr3_aa: CASSLSGGQETQYF
d_call: .; v_call: TRBV5-1; j_call: TRBJ1-2; cdr3_nt: TGCGCCAGCAAGGTCGGAGGGGAAGGCTATGGCTACACCTTC; cdr3_aa: CASKVGGEGYGYTF
d_call: TRBD1; v_call: TRBV6-6; j_call: TRBJ2-7; cdr3_nt: TGTGCCAGCAGTTCGCAGGGGGCAGGCCACGAGCAGTACTTC; cdr3_aa: CASSSQGAGHEQYF
d_call: .; v_call: TRBV7-9; j_call: TRBJ2-5; cdr3_nt: TGTGCCAGCAACCCGATCTTGGGGTTCGGGAGAAGTCACGAGACCCAGTACTTC; cdr3_aa: CASNPILGFGRSHETQYF
d_call: TRBD1; v_call: TRBV7-6; j_call: TRBJ2-7; cdr3_nt: TGTGCCAGCAGCCCCAGCCGGGACAGCCCGGGAGAGCAGTACTTC; cdr3_aa: CASSPSRDSPGEQYF
d_call: TRBD1; v_call: TRBV19; j_call: TRBJ2-7; cdr3_nt: TGTGCCAGTTCACCGGGACAGGGTCCCTACGAGCAGTACTTC; cdr3_aa: CASSPGQGPYEQYF
d_call: TRBD2; v_call: TRBV7-6; j_call: TRBJ2-1; cdr3_nt: TGTGCCAGCAGCTTAGGATGGACTAGCGCGGACAATGAGCAGTTCTTC; cdr3_aa: CASSLGWTSADNEQFF
d_call: .; v_call: TRBV7-9; j_call: TRBJ2-3; cdr3_nt: TGTGCCAGCAGCCTGCTTAGCGGAGGGAGCACAGATACGCAGTATTTT; cdr3_aa: CASSLLSGGSTDTQYF
d_call: .; v_call: TRBV6-5; j_call: TRBJ2-2; cdr3_nt: TGTGCCAGCAGCCCTTACGCGAACACCGGGGAGCTGTTTTTT; cdr3_aa: CASSPYANTGELFF
d_call: TRBD1; v_call: TRBV30; j_call: TRBJ1-1; cdr3_nt: TGTGCCTGGAGTGTCAGGGGGCAGACTGAAGCTTTCTTT; cdr3_aa: CAWSVRGQTEAFF
d_call: TRBD2; v_call: TRBV11-3; j_call: TRBJ2-1; cdr3_nt: TGTGCCAGCAGCCCAACGCGGGAGAACAGTGAGCAGTTCTTC; cdr3_aa: CASSPTRENSEQFF
d_call: TRBD2; v_call: TRBV7-2; j_call: TRBJ2-5; cdr3_nt: TGTGCCAGCAGCCGACTAGCGGGAGATTATGAGACCCAGTACTTC; cdr3_aa: CASSRLAGDYETQYF
d_call: .; v_call: TRBV18; j_call: TRBJ2-7; cdr3_nt: TGTGCCAGCTCCCATCGGACGGACAACTACGAGCAGTACTTC; cdr3_aa: CASSHRTDNYEQYF
d_call: .; v_call: TRBV7-9; j_call: TRBJ1-2; cdr3_nt: TGTGCCAGCAGCCTTGCAGGTCTAGCTAACTATGGCTACACCTTC; cdr3_aa: CASSLAGLANYGYTF